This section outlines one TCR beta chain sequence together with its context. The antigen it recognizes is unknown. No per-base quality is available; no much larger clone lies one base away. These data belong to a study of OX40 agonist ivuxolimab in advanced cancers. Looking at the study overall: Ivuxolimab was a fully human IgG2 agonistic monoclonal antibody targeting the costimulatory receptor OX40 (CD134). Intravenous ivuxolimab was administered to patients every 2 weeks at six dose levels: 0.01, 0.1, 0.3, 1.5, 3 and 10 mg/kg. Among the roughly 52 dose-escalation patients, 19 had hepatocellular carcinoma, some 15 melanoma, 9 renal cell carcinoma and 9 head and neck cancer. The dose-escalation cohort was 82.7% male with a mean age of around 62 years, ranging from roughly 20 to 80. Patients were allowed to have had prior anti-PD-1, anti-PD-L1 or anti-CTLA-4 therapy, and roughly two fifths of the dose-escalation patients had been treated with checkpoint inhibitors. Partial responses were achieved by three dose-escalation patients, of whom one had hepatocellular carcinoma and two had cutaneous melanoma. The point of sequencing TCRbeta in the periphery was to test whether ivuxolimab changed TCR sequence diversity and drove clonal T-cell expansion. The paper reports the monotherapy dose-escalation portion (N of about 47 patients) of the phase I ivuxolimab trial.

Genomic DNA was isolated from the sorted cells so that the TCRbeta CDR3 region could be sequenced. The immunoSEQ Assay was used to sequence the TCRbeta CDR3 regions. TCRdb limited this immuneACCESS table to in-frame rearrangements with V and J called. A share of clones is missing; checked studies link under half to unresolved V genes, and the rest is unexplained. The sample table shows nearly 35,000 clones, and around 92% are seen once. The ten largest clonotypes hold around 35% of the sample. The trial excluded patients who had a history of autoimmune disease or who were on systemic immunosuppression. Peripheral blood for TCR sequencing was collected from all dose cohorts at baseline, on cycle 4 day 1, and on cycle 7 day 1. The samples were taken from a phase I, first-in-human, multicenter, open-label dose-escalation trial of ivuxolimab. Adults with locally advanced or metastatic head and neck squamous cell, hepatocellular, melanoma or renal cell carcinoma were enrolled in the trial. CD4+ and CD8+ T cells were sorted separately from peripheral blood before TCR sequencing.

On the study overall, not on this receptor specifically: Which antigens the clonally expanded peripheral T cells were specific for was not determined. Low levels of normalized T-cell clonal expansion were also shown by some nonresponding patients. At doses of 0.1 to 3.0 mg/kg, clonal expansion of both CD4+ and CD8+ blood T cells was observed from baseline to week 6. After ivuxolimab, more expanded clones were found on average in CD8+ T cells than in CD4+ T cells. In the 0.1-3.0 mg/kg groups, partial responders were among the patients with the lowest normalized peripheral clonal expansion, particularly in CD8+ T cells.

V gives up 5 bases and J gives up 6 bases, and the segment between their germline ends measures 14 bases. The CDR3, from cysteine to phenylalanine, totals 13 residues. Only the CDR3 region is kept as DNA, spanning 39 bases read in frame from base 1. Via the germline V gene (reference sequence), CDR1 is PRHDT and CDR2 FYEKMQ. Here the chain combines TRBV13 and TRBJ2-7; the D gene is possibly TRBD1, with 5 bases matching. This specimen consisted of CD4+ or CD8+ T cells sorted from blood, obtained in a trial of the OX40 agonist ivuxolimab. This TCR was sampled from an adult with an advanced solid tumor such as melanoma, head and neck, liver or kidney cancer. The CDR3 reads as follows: CASSVQGVGEQYF. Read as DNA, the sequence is TGTGCCAGCAGCGTCCAGGGCGTGGGCGAGCAGTACTTC. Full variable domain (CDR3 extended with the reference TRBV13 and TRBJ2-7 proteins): AAGVIQSPRHLIKEKRETATLKCYPIPRHDTVYWYQQGPGQDPQFLISFYEKMQSDKGSIPDRFSAQQFSDYHSELNMSSLELGDSALYFCASSVQGVGEQYFGPGTRLTVT.